Below, 27 T cell receptor beta chains from the same sample are listed, as sequenced in a study of metastatic and nonmetastatic thyroid tumors. TCRdb re-analyzed the PCR reads through MiXCR. The repertoire holds tens of thousands of clones, with under 15% as singletons. There were no patients who had received any treatment before thyroid surgery. The specimen was tumor tissue. The receptors here all came from a female donor with papillary thyroid cancer or a benign thyroid nodule (not recorded which). Some clones in this sample may be carry-over from other donors' samples.

The sample holds many counts of this clone. V usage is TRBV5-4 and J usage is TRBJ2-7; weak D call: TRBD2 (5 bases). CDR3 length: 13 amino acids. V lost 1 base, J lost 6 bases, and 11 bases lay in between. Germline V gene sequence: CDR1 SGHNT, CDR2 YYREEE (reference sequence). Here the CDR3 reads CASSLSGIGEQYF. In DNA, the CDR3 is TGTGCCAGCAGCTTGTCCGGGATTGGCGAGCAGTACTTC.

This clone was detected a few times. The V call is TRBV5-4, the J call TRBJ1-1; TRBD1 might be the D (5 bases). CDR3 length: 13 amino acids. Trimming shortened V by 4 bases and J by 4 bases, and 11 bases separated the two germline ends. The germline V gene has CDR1 SGHNT and CDR2 YYREEE (reference sequence). DNA of the CDR3: TGTGCCAGCAGCGCGCAGGGCCCCACTGAAGCTTTCTTT. This gives the protein CASSAQGPTEAFF.

This clone was recorded at least ten times. The gene calls are TRBV6-1 and TRBJ1-5, with D uncertain. Trimming pared 1 base from V and 6 bases from J, leaving 13 bases between. Germline V CDR1 and CDR2: MNHNS, SASEGT. The CDR3 spans 15 residues. As DNA, the CDR3 is TGTGCCAGCAGTGAAGTCGGTGGAGCGGGTCAGCCCCAGCATTTT. Protein product: CASSEVGGAGQPQHF.

The chain couples TRBV11-2 to TRBJ2-1, with D possibly TRBD1 on 5 matching bases. The CDR3 length is 17 residues. Trimming took 4 bases from V and 4 from J, leaving 20 bases between them. Looked up from germline, CDR1 is SGHAT and CDR2 is FQNNGV. CDR3 sequence: CASSSPWGGRSYNEQFF. CDR3 DNA sequence: TGTGCCAGCAGCTCGCCTTGGGGCGGTAGATCATACAATGAGCAGTTCTTC.

This clone was observed many times. The CDR3 is CSAQDRGLRNEQFF. For the CDR3, the DNA is TGCAGTGCTCAAGACAGGGGCCTCCGCAATGAGCAGTTCTTC. The J gene is TRBJ2-1, the V gene TRBV20-1, with 8 bases lining up with TRBD1. Germline lookup yields CDR1 DFQATT and CDR2 SNEGSKA (reference sequence). The CDR3 loop spans 14 amino acids. The ends lost 5 bases at V and 6 bases at J; junction bases unmatched: 9.

On this clone: A much bigger clone sits one base away, suggesting this may be a read error. J is TRBJ1-1 and V is TRBV12-3 or TRBV12-4; a weak D match, TRBD1 (6 bases). This CDR3 has 16 residues. Trimming removed 6 bases from V and 5 bases from J, with 22 bases in between. Written as DNA, the CDR3 is TGTGCCAGCAGCCCAGAGGAGGGGGGCGTGAGTACTGAAGCTTTCTTT. Translated, it gives CASSPEEGGVSTEAFF.

This clone showed up many times. This chain links TRBV7-8 with TRBJ2-5; 7 nucleotides agree with TRBD2. V was pared by 1 base and J by 5 bases, with 4 bases of the junction left unmatched. This CDR3 has 14 amino acids. The germline CDR1 and CDR2 sequences are SGHVS and FQNEAQ. The CDR3 DNA is TGTGCCAGCAGCTTAGGCGGGAGCGGGGAGACCCAGTACTTC. Protein sequence: CASSLGGSGETQYF.

The chain joins TRBV10-3 to TRBJ1-3; D is undetermined. The V end was cut by 6 bases, the J end by 1 base, with 4 bases between. The CDR3 is 12 residues long. The V gene's germline CDR1 is ENHRY and CDR2 SYGVKD. The CDR3 DNA reads TGTGCCATCAGAGGATCTGGAAACACCATATATTTT. It codes for CAIRGSGNTIYF.

This clone was seen ten or more times. The chain carries TRBV5-1 and TRBJ2-1; the D is unclear. CDR3 length: 14 amino acids. V was shortened by 2 bases and J by 5 bases, with 11 bases between the two germline ends. Germline V gene sequence: CDR1 SGHRS, CDR2 YFSETQ. CDR3: CASSFRSRHNEQFF. The DNA for the CDR3 is TGCGCCAGCAGCTTCCGCTCTAGGCACAATGAGCAGTTCTTC.

This clone was detected many times. The chain employs TRBV7-9 and TRBJ2-3; D is uncertain. The CDR3 runs 13 residues. Trimming stripped 0 bases from V and 5 bases from J, with 6 bases between. Germline V gene lookup returns CDR1 SEHNR and CDR2 FQNEAQ (reference sequence). As DNA, the CDR3 is TGTGCCAGCAGCTTAGCGCTCATAGATACGCAGTATTTT. It codes for CASSLALIDTQYF.

This clone was seen many times. The chain carries TRBV5-1 and TRBJ2-3; the D gene is possibly TRBD2 (5 bases). The CDR3 totals 14 residues. Germline assignment: CDR1 SGHRS and CDR2 YFSETQ. V was cut by 1 base and J by 4 bases, with 10 bases left in between. In nucleotides, the CDR3 is TGCGCCAGCAGCTTGCAACCCGGGGCAGATACGCAGTATTTT. Amino acids: CASSLQPGADTQYF.

This clone appeared many times. The chain has TRBV2 and TRBJ2-3, with a weak D call TRBD2 (5 bases). From germline, CDR1 is SNHLY and CDR2 FYNNEI. Trimming removed 10 bases at V and 2 bases at J, with 16 bases between. The CDR3 is made up of 14 amino acids. CDR3 in amino acids: CATAQRISTDTQYF. In nucleotides, the CDR3 is TGTGCCACCGCCCAGCGGATCTCCACAGATACGCAGTATTTT.

In its sample, this clone was seen many times. The chain couples TRBV10-3 to TRBJ2-7, with 7 bases fitting TRBD1. CDR3 length: 13 amino acids. The V and J ends lost 3 bases and 5 bases, in that order; junction bases with no gene match: 4. Germline CDR1 is ENHRY and CDR2 is SYGVKD. CDR3 sequence reads: CAISDGQGDEQYF. CDR3 coding DNA: TGTGCCATCAGTGATGGGCAGGGGGACGAGCAGTACTTC.

This clone occurred many times. The chain recombines TRBV3-1 with TRBJ2-1; 9 bases align to TRBD2. Trimming took 1 base from V and 9 from J; bases not matched to a gene: 7. The CDR3 covers 15 residues. The germline gives CDR1 LGHDT, CDR2 YNNKEL (reference sequence). CDR3 bases: TGTGCCAGCAGCCAAGTACTAGCGGGTCTTCGTGAGCAGTTCTTC. As protein: CASSQVLAGLREQFF.

This clone was found many times. This rearrangement joins TRBV9 to TRBJ2-5, with 14 bases lining up with TRBD2. This CDR3 has 18 residues. Germline CDR1 SGDLS, CDR2 YYNGEE. V was pared by 4 bases and J by 1 base, with 9 bases of the junction left unmatched. In DNA, the CDR3 is TGTGCCAGCAGCCCAGGCGGGACTAGCGGGAGTTTCCAAGAGACCCAGTACTTC. It yields the protein CASSPGGTSGSFQETQYF.

This clone was counted at least ten times. The chain links TRBV5-4 to TRBJ1-2; 8 bases align to TRBD1. V was pared by 2 bases and J by 1 base, with 4 bases of the junction left unmatched. Germline lookup yields CDR1 SGHNT and CDR2 YYREEE (reference sequence). The CDR3 contains 15 residues. The CDR3 DNA is TGTGCCAGCAGCTTAGACAGGGGTATTAACTATGGCTACACCTTC. Its translation: CASSLDRGINYGYTF. The full variable domain, in which reference TRBV5-4 and TRBJ1-2 provide the parts outside the CDR3, is ETGVTQSPTHLIKTRGQQVTLRCSSQSGHNTVSWYQQALGQGPQFIFQYYREEENGRGNFPPRFSGLQFPNYSSELNVNALELDDSALYLCASSLDRGINYGYTFGSGTRLTVV.

Worth noting for this clone: This may be a read error: a much more frequent sequence differs by one nucleotide. Other DNA sequences of this sample code for an identical CDR3. V gene TRBV11-2 combines with J gene TRBJ2-2, with D perhaps TRBD1 (5 bases). V was trimmed by 5 bases and J by 0 bases, leaving 22 bases between them. From germline, CDR1 is SGHAT and CDR2 FQNNGV. The CDR3 has 19 residues. CDR3 sequence: CASSPPGQGVFANTGELFF. The CDR3 region has the DNA TGTGCCAGCAGCCCCCCCGGGCAGGGTGTTTTCGCGAACACCGGGGAGCTGTTTTTT.

The CDR3 protein is CASSKTRADTQYF. CDR3 nucleotide sequence: TGTGCCAGTAGTAAGACTCGAGCAGATACGCAGTATTTT. The genes are TRBV19 and TRBJ2-3, with D hard to call. Germline V CDR1 and CDR2: LNHDA, SQIVND (reference sequence). CDR3 length equals 13 residues. V was pared by 4 bases and J by 4 bases, with 9 bases between.

The table lists this clone with many counts. The J gene is TRBJ2-2, the V gene TRBV3-1; no clear D gene. CDR3 length: 12 amino acids. CDR1 and CDR2 from the germline V gene are LGHDT and YNNKEL (reference sequence). Trimming left V 1 base short and J 6 bases short, with 3 bases between. In nucleotides, the CDR3 is TGTGCCAGCAGCCAAGTTCCCGGGGAGCTGTTTTTT. It translates to CASSQVPGELFF.

As to this clone: Possible read error: a much larger clone is one base away. The chain couples TRBV20-1 to TRBJ2-3; D might be TRBD1 (5 bases). This CDR3 contains 14 residues. Germline values: CDR1 DFQATT, CDR2 SNEGSKA (reference sequence). The germline V and J ends were trimmed by 5 bases and 2 bases, with 14 bases remaining between them. The CDR3 is CSAPRGAITDTQYF. The CDR3 region has the DNA TGCAGTGCTCCCCGTGGGGCTATCACAGATACGCAGTATTTT.

In this sample, this clone turned up many times. The rearrangement links TRBV5-4 to TRBJ1-1; D unresolved. V was pared by 0 bases and J by 8 bases, with 17 bases between. The CDR3 contains 15 residues. Germline assignment: CDR1 SGHNT and CDR2 YYREEE (reference sequence). The CDR3 region is CASSLGPLPTLEAFF. The CDR3, as DNA: TGTGCCAGCAGCTTGGGACCGCTTCCGACACTGGAAGCTTTCTTT. Supplemented by reference TRBV5-4 and TRBJ1-1, the full variable domain reads ETGVTQSPTHLIKTRGQQVTLRCSSQSGHNTVSWYQQALGQGPQFIFQYYREEENGRGNFPPRFSGLQFPNYSSELNVNALELDDSALYLCASSLGPLPTLEAFFGQGTRLTVV.

With respect to this clone: This sequence may be a read error, since a much larger clone differs from it by one base. CDR3 loop: CASSRNLPTAKQPHHF. The CDR3 bases are TGTGCCAGCAGCCGGAACCTCCCCACCGCTAAGCAGCCCCATCATTTT. The chain uses TRBV6-2 or TRBV6-3 and TRBJ1-5; D is unresolved. This CDR3 spans 16 amino acids. In germline, CDR1 is MNHEY, CDR2 SVGEGT.

In its sample, this clone was seen many times. V and J are TRBV9 and TRBJ2-7; D might be TRBD1 (6 bases). This CDR3 is built from 15 residues. V shed 3 bases and J shed 6 bases, with 19 bases lying between them. Germline V lookup: CDR1 SGDLS, CDR2 YYNGEE. The CDR3 nucleotides are TGTGCCAGCAGCGCCTGGGACACTCGGGCGGGCGAGCAGTACTTC. Residues: CASSAWDTRAGEQYF.

This clone was seen repeatedly, ten times or more. The CDR3 reads CASSLSQGNYGYTF. In nucleotides, the CDR3 is TGTGCCAGCAGCCTATCACAGGGGAACTATGGCTACACCTTC. V usage is TRBV5-4 and J usage is TRBJ1-2, with TRBD1 matching over 7 bases. V shed 4 bases and J 2 bases; nucleotides not matched to a gene: 5. Germline CDR1 is SGHNT and CDR2 is YYREEE (reference sequence). This CDR3 spans 14 amino acids.

In this sample, this clone turned up many times. The V call is TRBV6-1, the J call TRBJ1-1, with D possibly TRBD1 on 6 matching bases. Trimming took 6 bases from V and 4 from J, leaving 15 bases between them. This CDR3 has 14 residues. The germline gives CDR1 MNHNS, CDR2 SASEGT. CDR3 sequence reads: CASSPAGAGTEAFF. CDR3 bases: TGTGCCAGCAGCCCCGCAGGGGCGGGCACTGAAGCTTTCTTT.

In its sample, this clone was seen many times. V and J are TRBV5-1 and TRBJ2-3; D possibly corresponds to TRBD2 (6 bases). Trimming left V 0 bases short and J 1 base short, with 15 bases between. The CDR3 spans 17 residues. Germline values: CDR1 SGHRS, CDR2 YFSETQ. The chain's CDR3 is CASSLDRREWGTDTQYF. The CDR3 DNA is TGCGCCAGCAGCTTGGATAGACGGGAGTGGGGCACAGATACGCAGTATTTT.

The chain joins TRBV29-1 to TRBJ2-5; possibly TRBD1 or TRBD2 for D (5 bases each). CDR1 and CDR2 from the germline V gene are SQVTM and ANQGSEA. V was trimmed by 4 bases and J by 3 bases, leaving 15 bases between them. The CDR3 has 14 amino acids. The CDR3 reads CSVGGRKTKETQYF. In nucleotides, the CDR3 is TGCAGCGTTGGGGGACGGAAAACTAAAGAGACCCAGTACTTC.